By sample fraction, the clone carrying this T cell receptor beta chain is medium-sized. Its specificity is not known. Allogeneic regulatory or mature dendritic cells were co-cultured for 5 days with CFSE-labeled sorted T cells at 1:10. This specimen comes from a study of regulatory dendritic cells for organ transplantation. Points from the study as a whole: The most alloreactive TCR clonotypes were found in resting memory CD8+ cells.

Produced via immunoSEQ multiplex PCR; TCRdb's table is partial and in-frame only. The table includes 3,500 to 4,000 clones, 50% to 70% detected once. CDR1 is SGHAT, CDR2 FQDESV, per germline (reference sequence). V shed 3 bases and J 0 bases; nucleotides not matched to a gene: 2. This CDR3 spans 14 amino acids. The V call is TRBV11-1, the J call TRBJ2-7; TRBD1 matches 7 bases. The sample taken for sequencing was memory CD8+ T cells from blood cultured with dendritic cells. Regarding subset: CD45RO+ memory T cells. The receptor comes from a human donor in good health. The CDR3 is CASSFGQVSYEQYF. In nucleotides, the CDR3 is TGTGCCAGCAGCTTCGGACAGGTCTCCTACGAGCAGTACTTC.